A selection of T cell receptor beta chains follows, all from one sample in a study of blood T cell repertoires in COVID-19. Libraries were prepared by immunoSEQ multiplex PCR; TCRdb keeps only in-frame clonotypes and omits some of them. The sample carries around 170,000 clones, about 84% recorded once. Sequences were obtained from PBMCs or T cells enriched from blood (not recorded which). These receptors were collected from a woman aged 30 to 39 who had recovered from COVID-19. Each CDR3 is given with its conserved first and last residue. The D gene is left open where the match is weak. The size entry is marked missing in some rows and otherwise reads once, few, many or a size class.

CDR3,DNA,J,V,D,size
CAWSVAQGVLEQYF,TGTGCCTGGAGTGTAGCTCAGGGGGTCCTCGAGCAGTACTTC,TRBJ2-7,TRBV30,TRBD1,-
CASSTGTGVKLAGVREQFF,TGCGCCAGCAGCACCGGGACAGGGGTCAAACTAGCGGGAGTACGTGAGCAGTTCTTC,TRBJ2-1,TRBV5-1,-,-
CASSLVGSGRFGAEQFF,TGTGCCAGCAGCTTAGTCGGTAGCGGGAGGTTCGGAGCTGAGCAGTTCTTC,TRBJ2-1,TRBV7-8,TRBD2,-
CASSLRLAGAGPGELFF,TGTGCCAGCAGCTTAAGACTAGCGGGAGCAGGTCCCGGGGAGCTGTTTTTT,TRBJ2-2,TRBV7-8,TRBD2,-
CASSQPNSPLHF,TGCGCCAGCAGCCAACCGAATTCACCCCTCCACTTT,TRBJ1-6,TRBV4-1,-,-
CASSPDRLYTGELFF,TGTGCCAGCAGCCCTGACAGGTTATACACCGGGGAGCTGTTTTTT,TRBJ2-2,TRBV11-3,-,-
CASSVYRDRVEDTQYF,TGTGCCAGCAGCGTATACCGGGACAGGGTTGAAGATACGCAGTATTTT,TRBJ2-3,TRBV5-6,TRBD1,-
CASNRGNQPQHF,TGTGCCAGCAACAGAGGCAATCAGCCCCAGCATTTT,TRBJ1-5,TRBV2,-,-
CASSTGTDIGQFF,TGCGCCAGCAGCACAGGGACAGATATAGGGCAGTTCTTC,TRBJ2-1,TRBV5-1,TRBD1,-
CASSLGGRDSYEQYF,TGTGCCAGCAGCTTAGGGGGCCGGGACAGCTACGAGCAGTACTTC,TRBJ2-7,TRBV7-9,TRBD1,-
CASSPDYSYNEQFF,TGTGCCAGCTCACCGGACTACTCCTACAATGAGCAGTTCTTC,TRBJ2-1,TRBV18,-,-
CASSFPRQGHSYEQYF,TGTGCCAGCAGCTTCCCTAGACAGGGGCACTCCTACGAGCAGTACTTC,TRBJ2-7,TRBV7-2,TRBD1,-
CASSPAGTSYEQYF,TGTGCCAGCAGCCCGGCAGGAACTTCCTACGAGCAGTACTTC,TRBJ2-7,TRBV7-9,-,-
CASNKRQWIDYEQYF,TGTGCCAGCAATAAAAGACAGTGGATTGACTACGAGCAGTACTTC,TRBJ2-7,TRBV7-8,-,-
CSVLREEDQETQYF,TGCAGCGTTCTCCGGGAGGAAGACCAAGAGACCCAGTACTTC,TRBJ2-5,TRBV29-1,TRBD2,-
CASNGLAEENTGELFF,TGTGCCAGCAACGGACTAGCGGAAGAAAACACCGGGGAGCTGTTTTTT,TRBJ2-2,TRBV28,TRBD2,few
CAWAAGHEGETQYF,TGTGCCTGGGCCGCCGGCCATGAGGGAGAGACCCAGTACTTC,TRBJ2-5,TRBV30,-,-
CASSLWGTSGLTGELFF,TGTGCCAGCAGTTTATGGGGGACTAGCGGGCTCACCGGGGAGCTGTTTTTT,TRBJ2-2,TRBV28,TRBD2,-
CASSGGLAGGLEQFF,TGTGCCAGCAGCGGAGGACTAGCGGGAGGGCTCGAGCAGTTCTTC,TRBJ2-1,TRBV9,TRBD2,-
CASSLVSWPLNTEAFF,TGTGCCAGCAGCTTAGTTTCCTGGCCCCTCAACACTGAAGCTTTCTTT,TRBJ1-1,TRBV7-8,-,-
CAWSGGSSYNEQFF,TGTGCCTGGAGTGGCGGCAGCTCCTACAATGAGCAGTTCTTC,TRBJ2-1,TRBV30,-,-
CASSPYPTGGNEKLFF,TGTGCCAGCAGCCCTTACCCCACAGGGGGGAATGAAAAACTGTTTTTT,TRBJ1-4,TRBV11-2,TRBD1,-
CASSGGQGERNEQFF,TGCGCCAGCAGCGGGGGACAGGGGGAAAGAAATGAGCAGTTCTTC,TRBJ2-1,TRBV5-1,TRBD1,-
CASSPQGANYGYTF,TGTGCCAGCTCACCACAGGGGGCGAACTATGGCTACACCTTC,TRBJ1-2,TRBV18,TRBD1,few
CASSRTGSNTEAFF,TGCGCCAGCAGTCGGACAGGGTCGAACACTGAAGCTTTCTTT,TRBJ1-1,TRBV4-1,TRBD1,few
CASNEVGAATQYF,TGTGCCAGCAACGAGGTGGGGGCGGCTACGCAGTATTTT,TRBJ2-3,TRBV28,-,-
CASSFSGNTEAFF,TGTGCCAGCAGCTTCTCAGGGAACACTGAAGCTTTCTTT,TRBJ1-1,TRBV11-3,-,-
CATTPGLAGAGAAESPYNEQFF,TGTGCCACCACCCCGGGACTAGCGGGAGCGGGTGCGGCGGAGAGCCCCTACAATGAGCAGTTCTTC,TRBJ2-1,TRBV24-1,TRBD2,-
CASSITSGEQYF,TGTGCCAGCAGCATAACTAGCGGTGAGCAGTACTTC,TRBJ2-7,TRBV11-2,TRBD2,-
CASSFRLAGKETQYF,TGTGCCAGCAGCTTCCGACTAGCTGGGAAAGAGACCCAGTACTTC,TRBJ2-5,TRBV7-2,TRBD2,-
CASSPLQGGSYEQYF,TGTGCCAGCAGTCCGTTACAGGGGGGTTCCTACGAGCAGTACTTC,TRBJ2-7,TRBV28,TRBD1,-
CASSSLRPSGNTEAFF,TGTGCCAGCAGTTCCCTCCGGCCCTCGGGGAACACTGAAGCTTTCTTT,TRBJ1-1,TRBV6-5,-,-
CASLGSTNYGYTF,TGCGCCAGCCTAGGGAGTACTAACTATGGCTACACCTTC,TRBJ1-2,TRBV4-1,-,-
CASSQGGLYGYTF,TGTGCCAGCAGCCAAGGGGGACTCTATGGCTACACCTTC,TRBJ1-2,TRBV14,-,-
CSASRDRAAYEQYF,TGCAGCGCGAGCCGGGACAGGGCCGCCTACGAGCAGTACTTC,TRBJ2-7,TRBV29-1,TRBD1,many
CASSSDRGGLRTQYF,TGTGCCAGCAGTTCGGACAGGGGGGGTTTGAGGACCCAGTACTTC,TRBJ2-5,TRBV28,TRBD1,-
CASSYSSLFGQGAREQFF,TGTGCCAGCAGTTACTCGAGTTTGTTTGGACAGGGGGCTAGGGAGCAGTTCTTC,TRBJ2-1,TRBV6-2/TRBV6-3,TRBD1,-
CASSPLQAPGANVLTF,TGTGCCAGCAGCCCCTTACAGGCCCCCGGGGCCAACGTCCTGACTTTC,TRBJ2-6,TRBV5-5,-,-
CASSLRGRGLEQYF,TGTGCCAGCAGCTTAAGGGGGCGAGGCCTCGAGCAGTACTTC,TRBJ2-7,TRBV7-8,TRBD1,-
CASNGGPGGYTF,TGTGCCAGCAACGGGGGGCCAGGTGGCTACACCTTC,TRBJ1-2,TRBV28,-,-
CASSSGKGYGYTF,TGTGCCAGCAGTTCGGGGAAGGGCTATGGCTACACCTTC,TRBJ1-2,TRBV28,-,-
CASTWDMTKNSPLHF,TGTGCCAGCACATGGGACATGACGAAGAATTCACCCCTCCACTTT,TRBJ1-6,TRBV28,-,-
CASSAATYTGELFF,TGTGCCAGCAGCGCCGCGACATACACCGGGGAGCTGTTTTTT,TRBJ2-2,TRBV7-9,-,-
CASSQQGANEKLFF,TGTGCCAGCAGCCAACAGGGGGCTAATGAAAAACTGTTTTTT,TRBJ1-4,TRBV7-9,TRBD1,-
CASSFYPNEQFF,TGTGCCAGCAGCTTCTACCCAAATGAGCAGTTCTTC,TRBJ2-1,TRBV5-6,-,-
CSVERDTEAFF,TGCAGCGTTGAACGGGACACTGAAGCTTTCTTT,TRBJ1-1,TRBV29-1,-,-
CASSSPAGGPIPGELFF,TGTGCCAGCAGTTCCCCAGCGGGAGGGCCTATTCCCGGGGAGCTGTTTTTT,TRBJ2-2,TRBV28,TRBD2,-
CASSSQREGRDTQYF,TGTGCCAGCAGTTCTCAGCGGGAGGGCCGAGATACGCAGTATTTT,TRBJ2-3,TRBV28,TRBD2,-
CASSLYGTGSEKLFF,TGTGCCAGCAGTTTATACGGGACAGGGTCTGAAAAACTGTTTTTT,TRBJ1-4,TRBV28,TRBD1,-
CASSPTSGSGNEQFF,TGTGCCAGCAGTCCGACTAGCGGGAGTGGCAATGAGCAGTTCTTC,TRBJ2-1,TRBV28,TRBD2,-
CASSPGRQYEQYF,TGTGCCAGCAGTCCCGGTCGTCAATACGAGCAGTACTTC,TRBJ2-7,TRBV12-3/TRBV12-4,-,once